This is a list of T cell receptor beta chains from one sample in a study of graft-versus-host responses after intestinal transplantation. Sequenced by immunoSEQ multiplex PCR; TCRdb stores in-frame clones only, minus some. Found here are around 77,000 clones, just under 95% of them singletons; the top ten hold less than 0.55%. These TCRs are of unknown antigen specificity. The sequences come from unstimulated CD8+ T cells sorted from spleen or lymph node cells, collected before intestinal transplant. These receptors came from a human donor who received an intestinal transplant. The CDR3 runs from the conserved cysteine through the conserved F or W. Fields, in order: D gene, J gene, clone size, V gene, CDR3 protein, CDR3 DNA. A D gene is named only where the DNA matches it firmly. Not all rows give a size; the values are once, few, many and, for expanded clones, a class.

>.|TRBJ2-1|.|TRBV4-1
CASSPTTGTPMYNEQFF
TGCGCCAGCAGCCCCACGACCGGGACCCCGATGTACAATGAGCAGTTCTTC
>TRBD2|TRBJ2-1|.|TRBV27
CASRRGTSSDNEQFF
TGTGCCAGCAGACGCGGGACTAGCAGCGACAATGAGCAGTTCTTC
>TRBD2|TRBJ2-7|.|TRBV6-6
CASSYGTSDSEYF
TGTGCCAGCAGTTATGGGACTAGCGATTCGGAGTACTTC
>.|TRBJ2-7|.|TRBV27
CASSSPTVFYEQYF
TGTGCCAGCAGTTCCCCAACCGTTTTCTACGAGCAGTACTTC
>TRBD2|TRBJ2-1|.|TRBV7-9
CASSLDRASGMHEQFF
TGTGCCAGCAGCTTAGATAGGGCTAGCGGCATGCATGAGCAGTTCTTC
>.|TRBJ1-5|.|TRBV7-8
CASVQPQHF
TGTGCCAGCGTTCAGCCCCAGCATTTT
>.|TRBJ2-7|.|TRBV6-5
CASSYSDISSYEQYF
TGTGCCAGCAGTTACTCGGATATAAGCTCCTACGAGCAGTACTTC
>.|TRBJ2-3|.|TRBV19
CASRREAPDTQYF
TGTGCCAGTAGAAGGGAGGCACCAGATACGCAGTATTTT
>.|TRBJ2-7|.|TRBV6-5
CASSIDSYYEQYF
TGTGCCAGCAGCATCGACAGCTACTACGAGCAGTACTTC
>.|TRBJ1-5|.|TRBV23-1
CASSPRVPKSQTNQPQHF
TGCGCCAGCAGTCCTCGGGTCCCGAAGTCTCAGACCAATCAGCCCCAGCATTTT
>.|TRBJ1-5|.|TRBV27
CASSLSGGAYQPQHF
TGTGCCAGCAGTTTATCCGGAGGGGCGTATCAGCCCCAGCATTTT
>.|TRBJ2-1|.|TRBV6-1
CASRFSREAYNEQFF
TGTGCCAGCAGATTCAGCAGGGAAGCCTACAATGAGCAGTTCTTC
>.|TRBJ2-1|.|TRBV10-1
CASSSGTEYNEQFF
TGCGCCAGCAGCTCCGGGACTGAATACAATGAGCAGTTCTTC
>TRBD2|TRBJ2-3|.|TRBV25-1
CASSVYLAGTTDTQYF
TGTGCCAGCAGTGTCTACTTAGCGGGGACCACAGATACGCAGTATTTT
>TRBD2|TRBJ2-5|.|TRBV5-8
CASSLYRDYKETQYF
TGTGCCAGCAGCTTATACCGGGACTACAAAGAGACCCAGTACTTC
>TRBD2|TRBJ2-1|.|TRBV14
CASSLAGAFHNEQFF
TGTGCCAGCAGCCTGGCGGGAGCTTTCCACAATGAGCAGTTCTTC
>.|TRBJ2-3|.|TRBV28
CASSSSFWGESVTDTQYF
TGTGCCAGCAGTTCTTCATTTTGGGGGGAGAGCGTGACAGATACGCAGTATTTT
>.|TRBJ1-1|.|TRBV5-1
CASSLGWGENTEAFF
TGCGCCAGCAGCTTGGGATGGGGTGAGAACACTGAAGCTTTCTTT
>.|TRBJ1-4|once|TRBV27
CASSLHSGQGPEKLFF
TGTGCCAGCAGTTTACATTCGGGACAAGGCCCCGAAAAACTGTTTTTT
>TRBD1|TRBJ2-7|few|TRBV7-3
CASSLDGTDSYEQYF
TGTGCCAGCAGCTTAGACGGGACAGACTCCTACGAGCAGTACTTC
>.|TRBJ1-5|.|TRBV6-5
CASITMSGGNQPQHF
TGTGCCAGCATTACAATGTCAGGTGGAAATCAGCCCCAGCATTTT
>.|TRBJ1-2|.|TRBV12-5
CASGLVRANGYTF
TGTGCTAGTGGTTTGGTACGTGCGAATGGCTACACCTTC
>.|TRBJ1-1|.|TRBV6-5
CASRQGNTEAFF
TGTGCCAGCAGACAGGGGAACACTGAAGCTTTCTTT
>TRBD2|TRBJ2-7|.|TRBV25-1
CASSGMSGRAYEQYF
TGTGCCAGCAGTGGGATGAGCGGGAGGGCCTACGAGCAGTACTTC
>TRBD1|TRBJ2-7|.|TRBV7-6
CASSPGTGSSYEQYF
TGTGCCAGCAGCCCAGGGACAGGGAGCTCCTACGAGCAGTACTTC
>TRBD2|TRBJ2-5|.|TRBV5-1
CASSPRGETQYF
TGCGCCAGCAGCCCGCGGGGGGAGACCCAGTACTTC
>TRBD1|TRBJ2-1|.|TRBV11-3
CASSSPDRGSNEQFF
TGTGCCAGCAGCTCCCCGGACAGGGGAAGCAATGAGCAGTTCTTC
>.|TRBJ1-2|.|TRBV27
CASSHTGIYGYTF
TGTGCCAGCAGTCACACAGGGATCTATGGCTACACCTTC
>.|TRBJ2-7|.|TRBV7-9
CASSLALYEQYF
TGTGCCAGCAGCTTAGCGCTCTACGAGCAGTACTTC
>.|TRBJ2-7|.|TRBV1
CTHPTNFRLGGHTGGEQYF
TGCACCCATCCGACGAATTTCCGGCTCGGAGGACACACGGGGGGAGAGCAGTACTTC
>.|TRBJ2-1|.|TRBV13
CASSSPGSKLNEQFF
TGTGCCAGCAGCTCACCGGGATCCAAGCTCAATGAGCAGTTCTTC
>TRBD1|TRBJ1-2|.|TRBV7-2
CASSSRQGGYTF
TGTGCCAGCAGCTCACGACAGGGTGGCTACACCTTC
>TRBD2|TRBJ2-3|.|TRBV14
CASSSLAGEGDTQYF
TGTGCCAGCAGCAGCCTAGCGGGAGAGGGAGATACGCAGTATTTT
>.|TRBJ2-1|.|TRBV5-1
CASSWGVVQGHNEQFF
TGCGCCAGCAGTTGGGGTGTAGTACAGGGACACAATGAGCAGTTCTTC
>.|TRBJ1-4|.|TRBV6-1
CASSEWGGPNEKLFF
TGTGCCAGCAGTGAATGGGGGGGCCCTAATGAAAAACTGTTTTTT
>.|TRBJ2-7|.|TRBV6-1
CASSEEGGFGGREYF
TGTGCCAGCAGTGAAGAAGGGGGATTCGGAGGACGCGAGTACTTC
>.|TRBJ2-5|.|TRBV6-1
CASSTAEETQYF
TGTGCCAGTTCCACCGCGGAAGAGACCCAGTACTTC
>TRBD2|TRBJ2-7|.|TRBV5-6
CASSPGLAGLPYEQYF
TGTGCCAGCAGCCCCGGACTAGCGGGTCTCCCCTACGAGCAGTACTTC
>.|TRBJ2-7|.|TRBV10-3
CAISDPTTTESPYEQYF
TGTGCCATCAGTGACCCCACCACGACGGAGTCTCCCTACGAGCAGTACTTC
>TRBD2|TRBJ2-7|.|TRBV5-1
CASSLAQREVEEQYF
TGCGCCAGCAGCTTGGCTCAGCGGGAGGTGGAGGAGCAGTACTTC
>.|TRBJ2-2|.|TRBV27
CASSLLGAAGELFF
TGTGCCAGCAGTTTATTGGGTGCTGCCGGGGAGCTGTTTTTT
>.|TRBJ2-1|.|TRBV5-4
CASSWDGAAYNEQFF
TGTGCCAGCAGCTGGGACGGCGCGGCCTACAATGAGCAGTTCTTC
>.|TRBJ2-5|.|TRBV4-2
CASSQEGGAGVMTQYF
TGTGCCAGCAGCCAAGAAGGCGGGGCTGGTGTAATGACCCAGTACTTC
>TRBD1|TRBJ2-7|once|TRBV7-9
CASSSPRTGSYEQYF
TGTGCCAGCAGCTCCCCGCGGACAGGCTCCTACGAGCAGTACTTC
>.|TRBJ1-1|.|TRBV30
CAWSVSAEAFF
TGTGCCTGGAGTGTATCCGCTGAAGCTTTCTTT
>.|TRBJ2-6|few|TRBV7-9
CASSWGGHLGSGANVLTF
TGTGCCAGCAGCTGGGGAGGACACCTTGGCTCTGGGGCCAACGTCCTGACTTTC
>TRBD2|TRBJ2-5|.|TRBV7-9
CASSFAGGPPETQYF
TGTGCCAGCAGCTTCGCGGGAGGGCCCCCCGAGACCCAGTACTTC
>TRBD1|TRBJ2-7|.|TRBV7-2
CASSSGPDRVPHEQYF
TGTGCCAGCAGCTCGGGGCCCGACAGGGTCCCCCACGAGCAGTACTTC
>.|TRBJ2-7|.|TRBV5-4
CASNPGGGRDHEQYF
TGTGCCAGCAACCCAGGGGGCGGGAGGGACCACGAGCAGTACTTC
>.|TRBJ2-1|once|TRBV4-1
CASSQSSVYEQFF
TGCGCCAGCAGCCAAAGTTCTGTTTATGAGCAGTTCTTC
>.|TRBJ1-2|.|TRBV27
CASGRTANYGYTF
TGTGCCAGCGGGCGGACAGCCAACTATGGCTACACCTTC
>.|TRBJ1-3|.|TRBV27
CASSFEGTPGNTIYF
TGTGCCAGCAGTTTTGAGGGCACTCCTGGAAACACCATATATTTT
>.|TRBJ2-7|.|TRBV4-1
CASSQDPWGEPPYEQYF
TGCGCCAGCAGCCAAGATCCTTGGGGGGAGCCCCCCTACGAGCAGTACTTC